The rows below give T cell receptor beta chains drawn from one sample of a study of T cells in Graves' hyperthyroidism and ophthalmopathy. TCRdb re-called the multiplex PCR reads with MiXCR, one entry per CDR3 protein. This table holds 600,000 or so distinct CDR3 sequences, approximately 15% found once. Sequencing used blood. The receptors come from a woman aged 18-29 years with Graves' ophthalmopathy. Each CDR3 is given without its conserved first and last residue. Clone size appears in some rows only: once, few, many, or a class for an expanded clone.

CDR3 protein: SANGLAGGETQY
clone size: few
V gene: TRBV29-1

CDR3 protein: ASSSQQGPAHDEQF
clone size: many
V gene: TRBV28

CDR3 protein: AIRTVRNTEAF
clone size: few
V gene: TRBV6-1

CDR3 protein: ASSLVLDISTDTQY
clone size: few
V gene: TRBV11-2

CDR3 protein: ASSLTWTANQPQH
clone size: many
V gene: TRBV12-3/TRBV12-4

CDR3 protein: ASSFLTGSAKNIQY
clone size: many
V gene: TRBV19

CDR3 protein: ASSPADAGGGNSPLH
clone size: -
V gene: TRBV5-1

CDR3 protein: ASSHRRDQETQY
clone size: many
V gene: TRBV7-9

CDR3 protein: ASSHAGLTDTQY
clone size: -
V gene: TRBV3-1

CDR3 protein: ASSVLAGEETQY
clone size: many
V gene: TRBV5-1

CDR3 protein: ASSLGGTGDGQPQH
clone size: many
V gene: TRBV7-9

CDR3 protein: AWSNQGDTEAF
clone size: many
V gene: TRBV30

CDR3 protein: ASSQGQGWNTGELF
clone size: few
V gene: TRBV4-3

CDR3 protein: ASSLDRDGNQPQH
clone size: many
V gene: TRBV7-6

CDR3 protein: ASSPFPGTEGDEQF
clone size: -
V gene: TRBV5-1

CDR3 protein: ASSVWLYTGELF
clone size: -
V gene: TRBV9

CDR3 protein: ASGRGDEQF
clone size: few
V gene: TRBV11-2

CDR3 protein: ASSALTAEMSETQY
clone size: many
V gene: TRBV28

CDR3 protein: ASLGLRRGYDNEQF
clone size: few
V gene: TRBV25-1

CDR3 protein: ASSPRQSGRSRQY
clone size: many
V gene: TRBV2

CDR3 protein: ASSDGPQGNTIY
clone size: -
V gene: TRBV5-4

CDR3 protein: SARDRGGAFPYEQY
clone size: few
V gene: TRBV20-1

CDR3 protein: ASSFGPPADTQY
clone size: many
V gene: TRBV12-3/TRBV12-4

CDR3 protein: ASSEWGPLNTGELF
clone size: many
V gene: TRBV2

CDR3 protein: ASSLGRSGPESSYNEQF
clone size: few
V gene: TRBV7-6

CDR3 protein: ASSFGLDRDYGYT
clone size: -
V gene: TRBV7-9

CDR3 protein: ASSAAGQEGDTQY
clone size: few
V gene: TRBV3-1

CDR3 protein: ASSLAQRGTDTQY
clone size: -
V gene: TRBV5-4

CDR3 protein: ASSYSGTSGSGSYNEQF
clone size: once
V gene: TRBV6-2/TRBV6-3

CDR3 protein: ASSVQGASYEQY
clone size: many
V gene: TRBV9

CDR3 protein: ASLSGRAADTQY
clone size: -
V gene: TRBV6-1

CDR3 protein: ATSDPLLGLAGADTQY
clone size: many
V gene: TRBV24-1

CDR3 protein: ASSLRDRGLSTDTQY
clone size: many
V gene: TRBV28

CDR3 protein: SVVGYDEQY
clone size: many
V gene: TRBV29-1

CDR3 protein: ASSQTWAYNEQF
clone size: many
V gene: TRBV14

CDR3 protein: ASSPGMGASYNEQF
clone size: once
V gene: TRBV5-1

CDR3 protein: ASSPGGVGYEQY
clone size: many
V gene: TRBV28

CDR3 protein: ASSESVGKEETQY
clone size: -
V gene: TRBV6-1

CDR3 protein: ASSQGSGRNEQF
clone size: -
V gene: TRBV3-1

CDR3 protein: SATGLAGGSLYNEQF
clone size: -
V gene: TRBV20-1

CDR3 protein: ASSDGTSDGTQY
clone size: few
V gene: TRBV25-1

CDR3 protein: ASSTVYEQY
clone size: many
V gene: TRBV2

CDR3 protein: ASSVVSTGRGSYNEQF
clone size: -
V gene: TRBV9

CDR3 protein: SARDGQALGKLF
clone size: -
V gene: TRBV20-1

CDR3 protein: VCRGVSGANVLT
clone size: -
V gene: TRBV7-2

CDR3 protein: ASTMSGTASYEQY
clone size: few
V gene: TRBV28

CDR3 protein: AWLLDTQY
clone size: few
V gene: TRBV30

CDR3 protein: ASSQEARRYT
clone size: -
V gene: TRBV4-1

CDR3 protein: ASSAHRARAGGRETQY
clone size: few
V gene: TRBV9

CDR3 protein: ASSGTVYSNQPQH
clone size: many
V gene: TRBV12-3/TRBV12-4